This TCR beta chain originates from a study of Ad26.COV2.S vaccination and SARS-CoV-2 variants. Study-level background: In the study, Ad26.COV2.S was injected intramuscularly once, or twice 56 days apart.

Sample treatment: roughly 20 received Ad26.COV2.S at low or high dose, single or two shots; a few received placebo; per-sample allocation not given. The investigators took samples on day 63 after the first vaccine or placebo injection. Sequencing used immunoSEQ multiplex PCR; TCRdb keeps in-frame clones, though not all of them. The sample consists of 290,000 or so clones, over 75% of them appearing once. CDR1 and CDR2 (germline): LNHDA, SQIVND (reference sequence). This CDR3 is built from 20 residues. Germline trimming cut 5 bases from V and 0 bases from J; bases unmatched to any gene: 14. The chain has TRBV19 and TRBJ1-3; TRBD1 aligns across 12 bases. The sequence derives from a person aged 18-60 years who received the Ad26.COV2.S COVID-19 vaccine or a placebo. The source was peripheral blood, collected in a trial of Ad26.COV2.S vaccine versus placebo. The DNA of the CDR3 is TGTGCCAGTAGTCTTCACCGGGACAGGGGGCGGTTCCGCTCTGGAAACACCATATATTTT. Translated: CASSLHRDRGRFRSGNTIYF.